These 10 T cell receptor beta chains originate from one sample sequenced in a study of T cell repertoires in cytomegalovirus infection. Their antigens remain unidentified. One entry per CDR3 protein results from TCRdb running MiXCR on the reads. The sample holds about 900,000 distinct CDR3 sequences; roughly 30% are singletons and the top ten take about an eighth. The material was cultured CD8+ T cells from PBMCs, obtained from culture after CMV antigen stimulation. The receptors were gathered from a human donor in good health (CMV status not recorded). Some clones in this sample may be carry-over from other donors' samples.

This clonotype came up a few times. The J gene is TRBJ2-1, the V gene TRBV5-4, with D maybe TRBD2 (7 bases). Germline V CDR1 and CDR2: SGHNT, YYREEE (reference sequence). CDR3 length: 15 residues. Trimming pared 4 bases from V and 4 bases from J, leaving 15 bases between. The CDR3 sequence: CASSPGRGQYNEQFF. CDR3 coding DNA: TGTGCCAGCAGCCCGGGGCGGGGGCAATACAATGAGCAGTTCTTC.

This clonotype occurred a few times. V gene TRBV5-4 combines with J gene TRBJ2-5, with 7 bases aligning to TRBD2. Germline CDR1 SGHNT, CDR2 YYREEE (reference sequence). V lost 4 bases to trimming and J lost 3 bases; unmatched junction nucleotides: 9. The CDR3 is 15 amino acids. The CDR3 loop reads CASSPSGVSKETQYF. CDR3 DNA: TGTGCCAGCAGCCCAAGCGGGGTTTCGAAAGAGACCCAGTACTTC.

This clonotype was counted only a few times. The chain carries TRBV7-9 and TRBJ1-2; 8 bases fit TRBD1. V shed 3 bases and J 3 bases; nucleotides not matched to a gene: 12. The CDR3 extends over 17 amino acids. The V gene's germline CDR1 is SEHNR and CDR2 FQNEAQ (reference sequence). The CDR3 DNA reads TGTGCCAGCAGCTTGGTGTACCCGACAGGGGAGGACTATGGCTACACCTTC. It encodes CASSLVYPTGEDYGYTF. Based on the CDR3 plus reference TRBV7-9 and TRBJ1-2, the full variable domain is DTGVSQNPRHKITKRGQNVTFRCDPISEHNRLYWYRQTLGQGPEFLTYFQNEAQLEKSRLLSDRFSAERPKGSFSTLEIQRTEQGDSAMYLCASSLVYPTGEDYGYTFGSGTRLTVV.

This rearrangement joins TRBV15 to TRBJ1-2; D is unclear. Germline CDR1 reads LNHNV; CDR2 reads YYDKDF (reference sequence). With 3 bases removed from V and 4 bases from J, the gap between germline ends came to 6 bases. This CDR3 has 12 residues. CDR3 region: CATSSGGYGYTF. The CDR3 nucleotides are TGTGCCACCAGCAGTGGCGGCTATGGCTACACCTTC.

This clonotype was observed a handful of times. The rearrangement uses TRBV12-3 or TRBV12-4 and TRBJ2-7; tentatively, D is TRBD2 (6 bases). CDR3 length: 13 residues. V was trimmed by 4 bases and J by 2 bases, leaving 9 bases between them. CDR3 DNA sequence: TGTGCCAGCAGTTACACGGGGGCCTACGAGCAGTACGTC. Its translation is CASSYTGAYEQYV.

V is TRBV28 and J is TRBJ2-3; 10 bases align to TRBD1. The CDR3 has 17 residues. With 3 bases clipped from V and 4 bases from J, the junction kept 10 bases outside the gene matches. Germline CDR1 reads MDHEN; CDR2 reads SYDVKM. CDR3 sequence: CASSFRDRGRVPDTQYF. CDR3 DNA: TGTGCCAGCAGTTTCCGGGACAGGGGTAGGGTTCCAGATACGCAGTATTTT.

J is TRBJ1-1 and V is TRBV5-4; no firm D call. The V end was cut by 4 bases, the J end by 6 bases, with 13 bases between. The CDR3 consists of 13 residues. CDR1 and CDR2 from the germline V gene are SGHNT and YYREEE (reference sequence). DNA for the CDR3: TGTGCCAGCAGCGTGAGGGTGGCGGCTGAAGCTTTCTTT. This codes for CASSVRVAAEAFF.

The chain carries TRBV10-2 and TRBJ2-7, with a weak D call TRBD2 (6 bases). The CDR3 has 17 amino acids. Trimming removed 4 bases at V and 2 bases at J, with 21 bases between. CDR1 and CDR2 (germline): WSHSY, SAAADI. CDR3 bases: TGCGCCAGCAGTGGACCCGGGACGGGAGCCGAACCCTACGAGCAGTACGTC. Translated: CASSGPGTGAEPYEQYV.

The V gene is TRBV4-1, the J gene TRBJ2-1; D ambiguous. The CDR3 extends over 14 amino acids. Per the germline V gene, CDR1 is MGHRA and CDR2 is YSYEKL. The ends were cut back, 3 bases at V and 4 bases at J, with 10 bases in the middle. CDR3 in DNA: TGCGCCAGCAGCCATCAGATAGAGTACAATGAGCAGTTCTTC. Protein: CASSHQIEYNEQFF.

This chain uses TRBV12-3 or TRBV12-4 with TRBJ2-2; D not certain. The CDR3 spans 15 residues. V was shortened by 7 bases and J by 7 bases, with 19 bases between the two germline ends. This chain's CDR3 is CASTLNYAPVGELFF. The CDR3 nucleotides read TGTGCCAGCACCCTAAACTACGCCCCTGTCGGGGAGCTGTTTTTT.